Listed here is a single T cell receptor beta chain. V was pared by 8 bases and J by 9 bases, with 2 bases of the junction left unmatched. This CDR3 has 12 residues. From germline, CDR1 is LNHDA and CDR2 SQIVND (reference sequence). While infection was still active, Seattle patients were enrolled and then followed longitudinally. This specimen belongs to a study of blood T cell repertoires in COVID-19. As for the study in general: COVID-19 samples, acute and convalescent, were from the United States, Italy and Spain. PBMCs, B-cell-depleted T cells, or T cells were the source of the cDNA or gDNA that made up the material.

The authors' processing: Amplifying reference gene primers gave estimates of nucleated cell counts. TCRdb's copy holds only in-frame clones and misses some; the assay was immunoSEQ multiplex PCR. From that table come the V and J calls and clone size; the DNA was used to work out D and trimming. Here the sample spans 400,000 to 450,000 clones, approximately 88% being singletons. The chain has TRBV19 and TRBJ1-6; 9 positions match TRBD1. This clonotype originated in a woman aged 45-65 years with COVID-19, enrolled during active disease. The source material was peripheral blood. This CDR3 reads CASGTGTSPLHF. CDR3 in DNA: TGTGCCAGTGGGACAGGGACTTCACCCCTCCACTTT.